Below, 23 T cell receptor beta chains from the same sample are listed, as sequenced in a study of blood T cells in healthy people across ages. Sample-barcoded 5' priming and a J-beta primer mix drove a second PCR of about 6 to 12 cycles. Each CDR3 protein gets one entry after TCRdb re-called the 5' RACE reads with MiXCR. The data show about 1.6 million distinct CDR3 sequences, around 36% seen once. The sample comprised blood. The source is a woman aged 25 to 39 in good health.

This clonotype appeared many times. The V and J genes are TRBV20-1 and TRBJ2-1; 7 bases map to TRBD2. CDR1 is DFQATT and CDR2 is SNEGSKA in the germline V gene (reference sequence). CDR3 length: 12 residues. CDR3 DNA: TGCAGCCCAGCGGGGATGAACAATGAGCAGTTCTTC. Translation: CSPAGMNNEQFF.

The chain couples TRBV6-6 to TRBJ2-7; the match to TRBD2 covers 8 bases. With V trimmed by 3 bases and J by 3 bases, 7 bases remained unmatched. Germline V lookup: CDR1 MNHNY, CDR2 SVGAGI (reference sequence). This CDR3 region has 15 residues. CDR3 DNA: TGTGCCAGCAGTTATAGCGGGGCGGATCTCTACGAGCAGTACTTC. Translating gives CASSYSGADLYEQYF.

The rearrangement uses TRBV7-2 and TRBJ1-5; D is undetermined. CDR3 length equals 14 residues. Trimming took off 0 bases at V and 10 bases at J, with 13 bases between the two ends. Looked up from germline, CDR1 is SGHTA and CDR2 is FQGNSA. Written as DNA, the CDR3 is TGTGCCAGCAGCTTAGCCCTCTCCGAAGGACCCCAGCATTTT. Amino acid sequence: CASSLALSEGPQHF.

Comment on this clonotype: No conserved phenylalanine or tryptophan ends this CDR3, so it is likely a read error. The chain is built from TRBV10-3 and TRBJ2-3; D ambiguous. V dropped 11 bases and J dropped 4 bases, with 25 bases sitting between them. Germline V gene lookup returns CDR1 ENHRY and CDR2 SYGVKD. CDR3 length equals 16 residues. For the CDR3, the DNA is TGTGCCGCCCGGGCTGGCGGCGAGCGTTTGTCAGATACGCAGTATTTG. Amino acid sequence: CAARAGGERLSDTQYL.

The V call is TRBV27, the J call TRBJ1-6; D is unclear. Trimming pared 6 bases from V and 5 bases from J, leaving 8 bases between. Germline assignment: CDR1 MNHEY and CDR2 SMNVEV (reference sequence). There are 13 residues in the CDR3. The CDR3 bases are TGTGCCAGCAGAGACCAGGATAATTCACCCCTCCACTTT. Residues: CASRDQDNSPLHF.

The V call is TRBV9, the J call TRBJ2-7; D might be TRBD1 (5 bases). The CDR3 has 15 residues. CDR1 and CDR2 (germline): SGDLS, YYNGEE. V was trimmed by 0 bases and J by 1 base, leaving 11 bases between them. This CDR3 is CASSVAPGRSYEQYF. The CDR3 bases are TGTGCCAGCAGCGTAGCGCCAGGGCGTTCCTACGAGCAGTACTTC.

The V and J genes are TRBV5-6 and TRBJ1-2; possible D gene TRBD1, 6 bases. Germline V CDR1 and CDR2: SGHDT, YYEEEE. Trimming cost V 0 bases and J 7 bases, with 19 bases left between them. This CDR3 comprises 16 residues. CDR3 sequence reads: CASSLEQSGEKFGYTF. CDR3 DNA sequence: TGTGCCAGCAGCTTGGAACAATCAGGGGAGAAGTTTGGCTACACCTTC.

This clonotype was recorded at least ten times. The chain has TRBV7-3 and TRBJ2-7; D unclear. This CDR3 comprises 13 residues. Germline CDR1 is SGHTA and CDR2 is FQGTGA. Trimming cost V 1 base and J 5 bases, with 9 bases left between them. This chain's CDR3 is CASSLSRDDEQYF. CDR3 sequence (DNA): TGTGCCAGCAGCTTAAGCCGCGATGACGAGCAGTACTTC.

The CDR3 nucleotides read TGTGCCAGCAGTTTGCAGCCGACAGGGAACGAGCAGTACTTC. Protein sequence: CASSLQPTGNEQYF. This chain links TRBV28 with TRBJ2-7; 7 bases are a match to TRBD1. This CDR3 spans 14 amino acids. Germline CDR1 reads MDHEN; CDR2 reads SYDVKM. V gave up 3 bases and J gave up 5 bases; unmatched junction bases: 7.

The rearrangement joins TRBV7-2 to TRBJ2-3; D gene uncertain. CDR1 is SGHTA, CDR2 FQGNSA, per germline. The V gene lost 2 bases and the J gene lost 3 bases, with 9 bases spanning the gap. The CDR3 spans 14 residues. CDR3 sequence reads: CASSLRRVTDTQYF. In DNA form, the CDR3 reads TGTGCCAGCAGCTTACGAAGGGTAACAGATACGCAGTATTTT.

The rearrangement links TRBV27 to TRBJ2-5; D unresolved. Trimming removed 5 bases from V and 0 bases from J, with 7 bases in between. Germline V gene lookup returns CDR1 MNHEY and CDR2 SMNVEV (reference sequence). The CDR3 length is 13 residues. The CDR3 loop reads CASSPVYQETQYF. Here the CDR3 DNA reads TGTGCCAGCAGTCCCGTGTACCAAGAGACCCAGTACTTC.

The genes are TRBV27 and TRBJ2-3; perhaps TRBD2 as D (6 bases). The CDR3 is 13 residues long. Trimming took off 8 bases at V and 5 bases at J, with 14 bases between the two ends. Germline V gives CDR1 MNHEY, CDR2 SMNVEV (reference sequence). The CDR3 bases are TGTGCCAGCGTGGAGGGCCGCGGAGATACGCAGTATTTT. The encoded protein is CASVEGRGDTQYF.

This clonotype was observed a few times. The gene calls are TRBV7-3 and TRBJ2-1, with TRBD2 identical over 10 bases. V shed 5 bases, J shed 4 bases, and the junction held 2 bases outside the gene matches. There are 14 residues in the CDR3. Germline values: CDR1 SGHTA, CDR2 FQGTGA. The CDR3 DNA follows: TGTGCCAGCAGCACTAGCGGGGAATACAATGAGCAGTTCTTC. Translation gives CASSTSGEYNEQFF.

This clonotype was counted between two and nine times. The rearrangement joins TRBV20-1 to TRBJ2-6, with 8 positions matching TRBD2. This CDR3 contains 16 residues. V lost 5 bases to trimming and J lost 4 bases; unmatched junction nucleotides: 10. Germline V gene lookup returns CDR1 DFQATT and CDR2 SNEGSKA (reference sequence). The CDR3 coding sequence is TGCAGTGCTCCCCGAGCGGGGGTCGTCGGGGCCAACGTCCTGACTTTC. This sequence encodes CSAPRAGVVGANVLTF.

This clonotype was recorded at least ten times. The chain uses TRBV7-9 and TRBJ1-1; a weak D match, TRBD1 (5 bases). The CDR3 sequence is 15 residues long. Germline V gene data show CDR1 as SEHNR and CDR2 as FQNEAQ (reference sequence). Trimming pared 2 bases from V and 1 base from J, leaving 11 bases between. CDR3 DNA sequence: TGTGCCAGCAGCTTATGGGGGTTAGGGAACACTGAAGCTTTCTTT. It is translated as CASSLWGLGNTEAFF.

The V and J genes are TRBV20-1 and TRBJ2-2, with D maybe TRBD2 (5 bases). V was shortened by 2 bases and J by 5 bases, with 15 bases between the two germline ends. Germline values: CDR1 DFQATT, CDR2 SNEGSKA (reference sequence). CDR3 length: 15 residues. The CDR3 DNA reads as TGCAGTGCTAGACCACCCCTAGCCCCTACCGGGGAGCTGTTTTTT. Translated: CSARPPLAPTGELFF.

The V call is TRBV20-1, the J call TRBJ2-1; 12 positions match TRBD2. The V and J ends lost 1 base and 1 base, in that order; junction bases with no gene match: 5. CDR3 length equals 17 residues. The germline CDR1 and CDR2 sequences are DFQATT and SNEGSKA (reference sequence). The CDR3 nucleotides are TGCAGTGCTAGAGTTCTAGCGGGAGGGGCATCCTACAATGAGCAGTTCTTC. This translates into CSARVLAGGASYNEQFF.

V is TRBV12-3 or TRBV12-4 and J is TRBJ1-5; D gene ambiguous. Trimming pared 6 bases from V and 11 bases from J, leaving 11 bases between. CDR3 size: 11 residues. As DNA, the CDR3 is TGTGCCAGCAGACGAGACTGGGCCCAGCATTTT. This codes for CASRRDWAQHF.

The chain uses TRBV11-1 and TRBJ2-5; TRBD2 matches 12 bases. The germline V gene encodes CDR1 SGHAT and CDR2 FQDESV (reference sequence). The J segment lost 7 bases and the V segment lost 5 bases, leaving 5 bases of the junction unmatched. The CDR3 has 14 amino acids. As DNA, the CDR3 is TGTGCCAGCAGCAGGACTAGCGGGACACTGACCCAGTACTTC. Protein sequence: CASSRTSGTLTQYF.

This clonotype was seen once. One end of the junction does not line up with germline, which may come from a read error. The CDR3 is CAGSRFEGDGYTF. CDR3 coding DNA: TGTGCCGGCAGCCGGTTCGAGGGTGATGGCTACACCTTC. This chain uses TRBV3-1 with TRBJ1-2, with D unclear. The germline V gene encodes CDR1 LGHDT and CDR2 YNNKEL (reference sequence). The CDR3 sequence is 13 residues long.

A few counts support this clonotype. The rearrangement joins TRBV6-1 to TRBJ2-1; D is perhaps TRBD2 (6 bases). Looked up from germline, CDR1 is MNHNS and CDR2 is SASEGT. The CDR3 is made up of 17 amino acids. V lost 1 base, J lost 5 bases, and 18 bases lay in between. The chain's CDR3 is CASSEVSTRGSHNEQFF. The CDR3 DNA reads TGTGCCAGCAGTGAAGTTAGCACCCGGGGGTCTCACAATGAGCAGTTCTTC.

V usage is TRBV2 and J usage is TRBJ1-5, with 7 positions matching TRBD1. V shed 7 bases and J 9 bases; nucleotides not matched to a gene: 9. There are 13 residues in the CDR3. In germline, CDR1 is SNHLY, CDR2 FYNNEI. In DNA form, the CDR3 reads TGTGCCAGCACCGATGACAGGGAACGGCCCCAGCATTTT. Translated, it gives CASTDDRERPQHF. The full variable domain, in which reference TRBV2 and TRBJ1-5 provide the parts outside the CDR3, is EPEVTQTPSHQVTQMGQEVILRCVPISNHLYFYWYRQILGQKVEFLVSFYNNEISEKSEIFDDQFSVERPDGSNFTLKIRSTKLEDSAMYFCASTDDRERPQHFGDGTRLSIL.

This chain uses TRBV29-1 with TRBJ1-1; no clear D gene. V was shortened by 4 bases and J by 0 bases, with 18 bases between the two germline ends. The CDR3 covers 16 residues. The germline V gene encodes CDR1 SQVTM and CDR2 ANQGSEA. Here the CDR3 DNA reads TGCAGCGTTGTGGGCGGGGAATATTACATGAACACTGAAGCTTTCTTT. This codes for CSVVGGEYYMNTEAFF.